This TCR beta chain appears in the sequencing data of a study of shared clonotypes between healthy human individuals. V dropped 7 bases and J dropped 3; count of bases not matched to a gene: 2. There are 14 residues in the CDR3. The germline V gene has CDR1 SNHLY and CDR2 FYNNEI. The data were produced by immunoSEQ multiplex PCR, yet TCRdb's version contains in-frame clones alone and is incomplete. This repertoire shows about 2.4 million clones, approximately 93% found once; its top ten account for 0.35% to 0.45%. Study-wide results and caveats: Non-shared clonotypes were found to have lower generation probabilities than the clonotypes that were shared by all four of the sorted-subset donors.

With regard to this clone: Its antigen is undetermined.

This chain links TRBV2 with TRBJ2-3, with TRBD2 matching 12 bases. Input material: naive CD4+ T cells from PBMCs. Subset specified: CD45RA+ positively selected. This clonotype was sampled from a man aged 18-30 years in good health. Some clones in this sample may be carry-over from other donors' samples. CDR3 residues: CASKLAGGTDTQYF. The CDR3 DNA follows: TGTGCCAGCAAACTAGCGGGAGGAACAGATACGCAGTATTTT.